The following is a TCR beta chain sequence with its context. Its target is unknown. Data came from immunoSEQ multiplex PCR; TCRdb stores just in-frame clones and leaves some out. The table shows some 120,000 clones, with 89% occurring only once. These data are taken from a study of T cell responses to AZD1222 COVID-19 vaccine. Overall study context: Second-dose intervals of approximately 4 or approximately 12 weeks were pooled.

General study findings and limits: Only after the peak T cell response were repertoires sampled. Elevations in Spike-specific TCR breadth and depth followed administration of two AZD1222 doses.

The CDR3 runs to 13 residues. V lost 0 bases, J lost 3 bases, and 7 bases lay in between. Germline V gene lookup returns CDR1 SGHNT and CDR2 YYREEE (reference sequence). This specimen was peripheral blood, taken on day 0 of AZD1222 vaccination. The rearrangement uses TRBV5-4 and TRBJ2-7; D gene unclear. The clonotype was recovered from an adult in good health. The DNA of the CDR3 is TGTGCCAGCAGCTTGGGGCAGGACTACGAGCAGTACTTC. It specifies CASSLGQDYEQYF.